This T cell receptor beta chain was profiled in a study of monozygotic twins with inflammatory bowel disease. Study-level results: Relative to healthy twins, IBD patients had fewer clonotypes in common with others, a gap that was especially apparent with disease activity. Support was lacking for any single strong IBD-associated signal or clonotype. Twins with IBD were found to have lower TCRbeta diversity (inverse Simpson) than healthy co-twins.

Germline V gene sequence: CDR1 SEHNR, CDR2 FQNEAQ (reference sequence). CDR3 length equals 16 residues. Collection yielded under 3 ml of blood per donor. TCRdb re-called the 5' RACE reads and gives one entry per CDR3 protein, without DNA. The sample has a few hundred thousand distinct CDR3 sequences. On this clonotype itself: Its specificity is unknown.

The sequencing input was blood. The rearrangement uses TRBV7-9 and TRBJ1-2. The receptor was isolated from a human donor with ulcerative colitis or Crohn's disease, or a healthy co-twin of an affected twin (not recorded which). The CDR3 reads CASSLAPMGSNYGYTF.